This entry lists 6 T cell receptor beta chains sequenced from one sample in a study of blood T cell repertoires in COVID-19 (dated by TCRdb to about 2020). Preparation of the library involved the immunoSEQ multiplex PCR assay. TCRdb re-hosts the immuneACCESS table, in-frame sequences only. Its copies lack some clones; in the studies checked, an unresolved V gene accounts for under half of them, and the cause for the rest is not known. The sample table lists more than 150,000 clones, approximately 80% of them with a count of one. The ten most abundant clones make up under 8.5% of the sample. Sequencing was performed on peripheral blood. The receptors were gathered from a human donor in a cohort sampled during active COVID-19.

Written as DNA, the CDR3 is TGTGCCAGCAGTTTGGTTCCCAGGACAGGGGGCGTCCCCTATAATTCACCCCTCCACTTT. It encodes CASSLVPRTGGVPYNSPLHF. The J gene is TRBJ1-6, the V gene TRBV27; 11 positions match TRBD1. The length of the CDR3 is 20 residues. Germline V CDR1 and CDR2: MNHEY, SMNVEV (reference sequence). Unmatched junction bases numbered 12, after V lost 3 bases and J lost 2 bases.

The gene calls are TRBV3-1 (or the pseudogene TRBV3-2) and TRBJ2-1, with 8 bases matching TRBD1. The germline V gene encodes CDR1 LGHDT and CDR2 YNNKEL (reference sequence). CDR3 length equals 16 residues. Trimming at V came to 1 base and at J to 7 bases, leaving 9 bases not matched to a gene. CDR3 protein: CASSQVGQGARNEQFF. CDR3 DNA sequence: TGTGCCAGCAGCCAAGTGGGGCAGGGGGCTCGGAATGAGCAGTTCTTC.

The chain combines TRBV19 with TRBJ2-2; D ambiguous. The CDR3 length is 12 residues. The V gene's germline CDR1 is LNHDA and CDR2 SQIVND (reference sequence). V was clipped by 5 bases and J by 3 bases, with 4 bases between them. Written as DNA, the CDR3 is TGTGCCAGTAGTCTGTACACCGGGGAGCTGTTTTTT. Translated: CASSLYTGELFF.

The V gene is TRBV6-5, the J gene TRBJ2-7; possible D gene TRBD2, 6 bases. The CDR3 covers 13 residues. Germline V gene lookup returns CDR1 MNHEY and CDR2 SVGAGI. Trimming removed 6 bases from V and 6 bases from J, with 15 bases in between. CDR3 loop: CASSLGVGGEQYF. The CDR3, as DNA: TGTGCCAGCAGCCTGGGCGTGGGAGGCGAGCAGTACTTC.

CDR3 sequence (DNA): TGTGCCAGCAGAAGGACTAGCGGGGGTCAAGGAGATACGCAGTATTTT. This encodes CASRRTSGGQGDTQYF. V is TRBV5-4 and J is TRBJ2-3; 13 nucleotides align to TRBD2. V was clipped by 5 bases and J by 5 bases; unmatched bases: 8. This CDR3 is built from 16 residues. CDR1 and CDR2 (germline): SGHNT, YYREEE (reference sequence).

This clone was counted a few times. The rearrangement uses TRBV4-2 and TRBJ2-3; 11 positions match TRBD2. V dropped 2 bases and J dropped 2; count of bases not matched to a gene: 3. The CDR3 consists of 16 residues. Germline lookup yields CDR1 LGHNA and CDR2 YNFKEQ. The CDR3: CASSQLLAGVTDTQYF. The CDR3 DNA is TGTGCCAGCAGCCAACTACTAGCGGGGGTCACAGATACGCAGTATTTT.